One and the same sample provided the 32 T cell receptor beta chains below, sequenced in a study of blood T cell repertoires in COVID-19 (TCRdb year 2020). The library was prepared using the immunoSEQ multiplex PCR assay. The table comes from immuneACCESS by way of TCRdb, which keeps in-frame sequences with V and J called. Part of the clones is missing from these tables; in studies checked, under half for an unresolved V gene and the rest for unknown reasons. The sample table lists about 320,000 clones, around 84% of them with a count of one. The top ten clones comprise 1.9% of the sample. Specimen: PBMCs or T cells enriched from blood (not recorded which). These receptors came from a young woman who had been exposed to COVID-19.

The V gene is TRBV28, the J gene TRBJ1-5; 7 nucleotides align to TRBD1. The CDR3 length is 15 residues. V was clipped by 2 bases and J by 4 bases; unmatched bases: 5. Germline-derived CDR1 and CDR2 are MDHEN and SYDVKM. CDR3 nucleotides: TGTGCCAGCAGTTTAGACAGGGAGAGAAATCAGCCCCAGCATTTT. Its translation: CASSLDRERNQPQHF.

This clone is labeled as medium-sized (0.01 to 0.1%). The rearrangement joins TRBV6-1 to TRBJ2-5; a weak D match, TRBD1 (5 bases). V dropped 4 bases and J dropped 5 bases, with 20 bases sitting between them. Germline values: CDR1 MNHNS, CDR2 SASEGT. The CDR3 runs 16 residues. The CDR3 bases are TGTGCCAGCAGTGCATCAATGGACACTGATGGGGAGACCCAGTACTTC. Translating gives CASSASMDTDGETQYF.

The chain carries TRBV10-1 and TRBJ1-3, with D unresolved. CDR1 and CDR2 from the germline V gene are WNHNN and SYGVQD (reference sequence). V was pared by 3 bases and J by 0 bases, with 9 bases between. This CDR3 has 15 residues. CDR3 nucleotide sequence: TGCGCCAGCAGTGATGTGGAGTGCTCTGGAAACACCATATATTTT. Encoded protein: CASSDVECSGNTIYF.

The chain uses TRBV6-5 and TRBJ2-2; the D is unclear. V lost 7 bases and J 0 bases, leaving 9 bases between the germline ends. Germline V CDR1 and CDR2: MNHEY, SVGAGI. The CDR3 is 14 residues long. The DNA for the CDR3 is TGTGCCAGCAATAGAAATTCGAACACCGGGGAGCTGTTTTTT. Protein sequence: CASNRNSNTGELFF.

This chain uses TRBV23-1 with TRBJ2-7; the match to TRBD1 covers 7 bases. TRBV23-1 is an ORF for which the function is uncertain. With 2 bases clipped from V and 4 bases from J, the junction kept 11 bases outside the gene matches. This CDR3 spans 16 amino acids. The chain's CDR3 is CASSQDRDSRIYEQYF. The CDR3 DNA sequence: TGCGCCAGCAGTCAAGACCGGGACAGTAGAATTTACGAGCAGTACTTC.

On this clone: Additional DNA sequences in this sample encode the identical CDR3. The chain links TRBV30 to TRBJ1-5, with D unresolved. This CDR3 region has 13 residues. V was clipped by 0 bases and J by 5 bases, with 8 bases between them. Germline CDR1 GTSNPN, CDR2 SVGIG (reference sequence). CDR3 sequence reads: CAWSVGRDQPQHF. The CDR3 nucleotides read TGTGCCTGGAGTGTAGGGAGGGATCAGCCCCAGCATTTT.

The chain combines TRBV11-2 with TRBJ2-5, with 12 bases lining up with TRBD2. CDR3 length: 14 residues. V lost 6 bases and J lost 1; bases outside the gene matches: 0. Germline CDR1 SGHAT, CDR2 FQNNGV. The CDR3 nucleotides are TGTGCCAGCAGACTAGCGGGGGGCCAAGAGACCCAGTACTTC. Protein sequence: CASRLAGGQETQYF.

V gene TRBV30 combines with J gene TRBJ1-5; a weak D match, TRBD1 (6 bases). Germline V gene data show CDR1 as GTSNPN and CDR2 as SVGIG (reference sequence). CDR3 length: 13 amino acids. Trimming took 4 bases from V and 6 from J, leaving 13 bases between them. For the CDR3, the DNA is TGTGCCTGGAAAGGGCAGGGGATTCAGCCCCAGCATTTT. It codes for CAWKGQGIQPQHF.

A few counts support this clone. The chain combines TRBV28 with TRBJ2-5; TRBD1 agrees at 7 bases. Trimming removed 6 bases from V and 7 bases from J; junction bases left unmatched: 11. CDR1 is MDHEN and CDR2 is SYDVKM in the germline V gene. The CDR3 consists of 14 residues. CDR3 nucleotide sequence: TGTGCCAGCAGCCTCCGGGACAGAAGAGGGACCCAGTACTTC. It is translated as CASSLRDRRGTQYF.

The chain joins TRBV10-1 to TRBJ1-6; 7 bases match TRBD1. J lost 10 bases, V lost 10 bases, and 13 bases had no gene match. Germline V gives CDR1 WNHNN, CDR2 SYGVQD (reference sequence). The CDR3 has 14 residues. The CDR3: CATAGKGAESPLHF. CDR3 DNA sequence: TGCGCCACAGCGGGTAAGGGGGCCGAGTCACCCCTCCACTTT.

The V call is TRBV4-3, the J call TRBJ1-2; 8 bases agree with TRBD1. Trimming removed 2 bases from V and 8 bases from J; junction bases left unmatched: 4. Germline V gene sequence: CDR1 LGHNA, CDR2 YSLEER. The CDR3 runs to 13 residues. The CDR3 sequence: CASSQTQGAGYTF. CDR3 nucleotide sequence: TGCGCCAGCAGCCAAACTCAGGGGGCAGGCTACACCTTC.

The chain employs TRBV27 and TRBJ1-1; a possible D gene is TRBD1 (6 bases). Germline assignment: CDR1 MNHEY and CDR2 SMNVEV (reference sequence). The CDR3 loop spans 18 amino acids. Trimming shortened V by 2 bases and J by 2 bases, and 21 bases separated the two germline ends. The CDR3 nucleotides read TGTGCCAGCAGTTTACTACGACCCCAGGGGCAACATAACACTGAAGCTTTCTTT. Amino acids: CASSLLRPQGQHNTEAFF.

The CDR3 DNA follows: TGCAGTGCTAGTCGGGAAAGGGGCTACACCTTC. This sequence encodes CSASRERGYTF. The chain recombines TRBV20-1 with TRBJ1-2, with unresolved D. Germline V gene data show CDR1 as DFQATT and CDR2 as SNEGSKA (reference sequence). This CDR3 is 11 amino acids long. V lost 3 bases to trimming and J lost 8 bases, with 10 bases between them.

V gene TRBV18 combines with J gene TRBJ2-2, with D possibly matching TRBD1 (6 bases). V dropped 0 bases and J dropped 0 bases, with 8 bases sitting between them. The V gene's germline CDR1 is KGHSH and CDR2 LQKENI. CDR3 size: 16 residues. The CDR3 DNA follows: TGTGCCAGCTCACCACCACGACAGGCGAACACCGGGGAGCTGTTTTTT. Encoded protein: CASSPPRQANTGELFF. Together with reference TRBV18 and TRBJ2-2, the CDR3 gives the full variable domain: NAGVMQNPRHLVRRRGQEARLRCSPMKGHSHVYWYRQLPEEGLKFMVYLQKENIIDESGMPKERFSAEFPKEGPSILRIQQVVRGDSAAYFCASSPPRQANTGELFFGEGSRLTVL.

CDR3 sequence (DNA): TGTGCCAGTGACAGGGCATTTAATCAGCCCCAGCATTTT. This translates into CASDRAFNQPQHF. The chain joins TRBV28 to TRBJ1-5, with TRBD1 matching over 7 bases. The junction had 6 bases not matched to a gene; V was cut back by 9 bases and J by 4 bases. Germline values: CDR1 MDHEN, CDR2 SYDVKM. The CDR3 contains 13 residues.

This chain links TRBV30 with TRBJ2-4; D remains unclear. The germline V and J ends were trimmed by 0 bases and 0 bases, with 3 bases remaining between them. This CDR3 contains 13 residues. CDR1 and CDR2 (germline): GTSNPN, SVGIG (reference sequence). CDR3 sequence (DNA): TGTGCCTGGAGTGTCCTAGCCAAAAACATTCAGTACTTC. Protein: CAWSVLAKNIQYF. Variable domain in full (rest from reference TRBV30 and TRBJ2-4): SQTIHQWPATLVQPVGSPLSLECTVEGTSNPNLYWYRQAAGRGLQLLFYSVGIGQISSEVPQNLSASRPQDRQFILSSKKLLLSDSGFYLCAWSVLAKNIQYFGAGTRLSVL.

The chain recombines TRBV30 with TRBJ1-1; TRBD1 might be the D (5 bases). CDR1 is GTSNPN and CDR2 is SVGIG in the germline V gene (reference sequence). This CDR3 spans 14 amino acids. Trimming left V 2 bases short and J 1 base short, with 11 bases between. As DNA, the CDR3 is TGTGCCTGGAGTTACGGGGGAGCGAACACTGAAGCTTTCTTT. Its translation is CAWSYGGANTEAFF.

The chain employs TRBV5-1 and TRBJ2-6; 8 nucleotides align to TRBD1. The CDR3 spans 16 residues. The germline V gene encodes CDR1 SGHRS and CDR2 YFSETQ. The V gene end was trimmed by 4 bases and the J gene end by 4 bases; junction bases not matched to a gene: 7. The chain's CDR3 is CASSRTGSGGANVLTF. The DNA for the CDR3 is TGCGCCAGCAGCAGGACAGGGTCGGGCGGGGCCAACGTCCTGACTTTC.

This clone was seen many times. V gene TRBV7-2 combines with J gene TRBJ1-6, with 10 bases matching TRBD1. Germline values: CDR1 SGHTA, CDR2 FQGNSA. The CDR3 has 14 residues. With V trimmed by 3 bases and J by 9 bases, 2 bases remained unmatched. The CDR3 loop reads CASSFRTGGSPLHF. In DNA, the CDR3 is TGTGCCAGCAGCTTTAGGACAGGGGGTTCACCCCTCCACTTT.

The chain is built from TRBV5-5 and TRBJ1-5; the D gene is possibly TRBD1 (6 bases). The V gene lost 2 bases and the J gene lost 2 bases, with 11 bases spanning the gap. Germline lookup yields CDR1 SGHKS and CDR2 YYEKEE (reference sequence). This CDR3 spans 15 amino acids. CDR3 loop: CASSFRGSGNQPQHF. The CDR3 DNA follows: TGTGCCAGCAGCTTCAGGGGTAGTGGCAATCAGCCCCAGCATTTT.

As regards this clone: At one end, the junction sequence differs from germline, possibly due to a read error. The chain recombines TRBV7-7 with TRBJ2-3; D is possibly TRBD1 (6 bases). The germline V gene has CDR1 SSHAT and CDR2 FNYEAQ (reference sequence). This CDR3 region has 16 residues. The CDR3 spells CASSPTGTHSTDTQYF. The CDR3 nucleotides are TGTGCTAGCAGCCCAACCGGGACACATAGCACAGATACGCAGTATTTT.

V usage is TRBV19 and J usage is TRBJ2-1, with a possible D match to TRBD2 (5 bases). V was shortened by 2 bases and J by 7 bases, with 12 bases between the two germline ends. CDR3 size: 14 residues. Germline V gene lookup returns CDR1 LNHDA and CDR2 SQIVND (reference sequence). The CDR3 DNA sequence: TGTGCCAGTAGTATACAGACTAATAGGAATGAGCAGTTCTTC. Its translation: CASSIQTNRNEQFF.

The CDR3 nucleotides read TGTGCCAGCAGTGAAGCGCTGCCCACCCGTGCGGGGGCAACAGATACGCAGTATTTT. This gives the protein CASSEALPTRAGATDTQYF. The V call is TRBV2, the J call TRBJ2-3; D is perhaps TRBD2 (7 bases). The CDR3 is 19 residues long. The germline V and J ends were trimmed by 0 bases and 3 bases, with 22 bases remaining between them. The germline V gene has CDR1 SNHLY and CDR2 FYNNEI. The whole variable domain, filled in from reference TRBV2 and TRBJ2-3, reads EPEVTQTPSHQVTQMGQEVILRCVPISNHLYFYWYRQILGQKVEFLVSFYNNEISEKSEIFDDQFSVERPDGSNFTLKIRSTKLEDSAMYFCASSEALPTRAGATDTQYFGPGTRLTVL.

This chain connects TRBV7-3 to TRBJ1-5, with D perhaps matching TRBD1 (6 bases). Between the trimmed V and J ends, which lost 3 bases and 7 bases, there was a span of 10 bases. The CDR3 totals 13 residues. Germline CDR1 reads SGHTA; CDR2 reads FQGTGA. The CDR3: CASSLRGAQPQHF. The DNA for the CDR3 is TGTGCCAGCAGCTTGCGGGGGGCCCAGCCCCAGCATTTT.

The rearrangement uses TRBV3-1 (or the pseudogene TRBV3-2) and TRBJ2-5, with 9 bases fitting TRBD1. V shed 4 bases, J shed 7 bases, and the junction held 7 bases outside the gene matches. CDR1 and CDR2 (germline): LGHDT, YNNKEL (reference sequence). The CDR3 runs to 14 residues. CDR3 loop: CASSLGQGLGTQYF. CDR3 DNA: TGTGCCAGCAGCCTGGGACAGGGTTTGGGGACCCAGTACTTC.

This clone is a singleton in its sample. The V and J genes are TRBV7-3 and TRBJ2-6, with TRBD1 as a possible D gene (6 bases). The CDR3 contains 16 residues. V lost 5 bases and J 0 bases, leaving 11 bases between the germline ends. Germline CDR1 is SGHTA and CDR2 is FQGTGA. The CDR3 nucleotides are TGTGCCAGCAGCCTAGCAGGGGACTCTGGGGCCAACGTCCTGACTTTC. Translating gives CASSLAGDSGANVLTF.

V and J are TRBV19 and TRBJ1-1, with D possibly being TRBD1 (6 bases). The CDR3 is 12 residues long. V lost 4 bases to trimming and J lost 7 bases, with 10 bases between them. Germline CDR1 LNHDA, CDR2 SQIVND (reference sequence). CDR3 DNA: TGTGCCAGTAGTAGAGAAGGGGGTGAAGCTTTCTTT. Translation: CASSREGGEAFF.

The V gene is TRBV14, the J gene TRBJ2-2; perhaps TRBD1 as D (6 bases). Germline V gene lookup returns CDR1 SGHDN and CDR2 FVKESK. The CDR3 contains 14 residues. V was cut by 3 bases and J by 5 bases, with 10 bases left in between. CDR3 sequence reads: CASSQGASTGELFF. Written as DNA, the CDR3 is TGTGCCAGCAGCCAGGGGGCTTCTACCGGGGAGCTGTTTTTT.

This clone has at least ten counts. Other nucleotide sequences from this sample produce the same CDR3. J is TRBJ1-4 and V is TRBV30; D uncertain. Trimming shortened V by 0 bases and J by 8 bases, and 7 bases separated the two germline ends. The CDR3 sequence is 12 residues long. Germline V gene lookup returns CDR1 GTSNPN and CDR2 SVGIG (reference sequence). CDR3 sequence reads: CAWSVLREKLFF. In DNA, the CDR3 is TGTGCCTGGAGTGTACTAAGGGAAAAACTGTTTTTT.

This clone has just one count. The V gene is TRBV6-5, the J gene TRBJ2-5; 8 bases are shared with TRBD1. Germline CDR1 and CDR2: MNHEY and SVGAGI. V shed 5 bases and J 2 bases; nucleotides not matched to a gene: 4. The CDR3 is 14 amino acids. The CDR3 region has the DNA TGTGCCAGCAGTCGAGGACAGGGACAAGAGACCCAGTACTTC. It yields the protein CASSRGQGQETQYF.

The chain uses TRBV7-2 and TRBJ1-2; 9 bases are shared with TRBD1. The junction had 9 bases not matched to a gene; V was cut back by 5 bases and J by 8 bases. The CDR3 spans 14 residues. Germline V lookup: CDR1 SGHTA, CDR2 FQGNSA. CDR3 in DNA: TGTGCCAGCAGCGCCGGGACAGGGATGCTCGGCTACACCTTC. It encodes CASSAGTGMLGYTF. The variable domain in full, with the rest retrieved from reference TRBV7-2 and TRBJ1-2, is GAGVSQSPSNKVTEKGKDVELRCDPISGHTALYWYRQSLGQGLEFLIYFQGNSAPDKSGLPSDRFSAERTGGSVSTLTIQRTQQEDSAVYLCASSAGTGMLGYTFGSGTRLTVV.

The chain has TRBV5-1 and TRBJ2-3; TRBD2 matches 7 bases. Looked up from germline, CDR1 is SGHRS and CDR2 is YFSETQ. The CDR3 consists of 15 residues. Trimming at V came to 2 bases and at J to 6 bases, leaving 9 bases not matched to a gene. CDR3 in DNA: TGCGCCAGCAGCTTTAAGGTGGGAGGGAGCGATACGCAGTATTTT. The encoded protein is CASSFKVGGSDTQYF.